This TCR beta chain came from a study of blood T cell repertoires in COVID-19. Overall study context: The origin of the acute and convalescent COVID-19 samples was the United States, Italy and Spain. In each case, the material was cDNA or gDNA derived from T cells, B-cell-depleted T cells, or PBMCs.

The CDR3 consists of 15 residues. The ends lost 2 bases at V and 3 bases at J; junction bases unmatched: 3. Germline V gene data show CDR1 as SGHRS and CDR2 as YFSETQ. In the authors' methods: The assay estimated nucleated cells by amplifying reference gene primers. The assay was immunoSEQ multiplex PCR, and TCRdb's table has in-frame clones only and misses some. That table is the source of V, J and clone size, and D and trimming were worked out from the DNA. The repertoire holds 270,000 or so clones, with 65% to 90% as singletons. This clone was picked up one time. The TCR was taken from a woman aged 55 to 70 with active or convalescent COVID-19. V is TRBV5-1 and J is TRBJ2-3; 10 positions agree with TRBD1. The sample was peripheral blood. DNA of the CDR3: TGCGCCAGCAGCTTCTGGACAGGGGGGACAGATACGCAGTATTTT. Its protein is CASSFWTGGTDTQYF.